The 5 T cell receptor beta chains presented below share a single source sample, sequenced in a study of cytomegalovirus exposure and HLA in healthy donors. Primers: 60 Vbeta forward and 13 Jbeta reverse. Method: immunoSEQ multiplex PCR; TCRdb's copy keeps in-frame clones and lacks some. The repertoire holds 100,000 to 120,000 clones, with 80% as singletons. Sequencing was performed on PBMCs. The receptors come from a man between 25 and 39 years old in good health and CMV-seropositive.

The chain recombines TRBV6-1 with TRBJ1-5, with a possible D match to TRBD1 (6 bases). Germline CDR1 is MNHNS and CDR2 is SASEGT. V lost 1 base and J lost 5, with 15 bases in between. The CDR3 has 16 amino acids. The CDR3 protein is CASSEGYRVSHQPQHF. CDR3 in DNA: TGTGCCAGCAGTGAAGGGTACAGGGTCTCGCATCAGCCCCAGCATTTT.

The rearrangement joins TRBV19 to TRBJ1-2; 8 positions agree with TRBD1. V shed 5 bases, J shed 1 base, and the junction held 6 bases outside the gene matches. The CDR3 loop spans 15 amino acids. The germline V gene has CDR1 LNHDA and CDR2 SQIVND (reference sequence). The CDR3 here is CASSPQGALNYGYTF. CDR3 DNA sequence: TGTGCCAGTAGTCCCCAGGGGGCGCTTAACTATGGCTACACCTTC.

J is TRBJ2-5 and V is TRBV7-2; the D gene is possibly TRBD1 (6 bases). The CDR3 runs 14 residues. CDR1 and CDR2 from the germline V gene are SGHTA and FQGNSA. The V end lost 8 bases, the J end lost 5 bases, and 18 bases lay between the germline ends. This CDR3 reads CASSRALQGETQYF. The CDR3 DNA follows: TGTGCCAGCTCGAGAGCCCTTCAGGGGGAGACCCAGTACTTC.

CDR3 coding DNA: TGTGCCAGCAGCTTAGGGCAGGCCGGCACTGAAGCTTTCTTT. Amino acid sequence: CASSLGQAGTEAFF. This chain connects TRBV7-9 to TRBJ1-1, with D unclear. V lost 1 base to trimming and J lost 4 bases, with 10 bases between them. The CDR3 covers 14 residues. Germline CDR1 is SEHNR and CDR2 is FQNEAQ (reference sequence). Together with reference TRBV7-9 and TRBJ1-1, the CDR3 gives the full variable domain: DTGVSQNPRHKITKRGQNVTFRCDPISEHNRLYWYRQTLGQGPEFLTYFQNEAQLEKSRLLSDRFSAERPKGSFSTLEIQRTEQGDSAMYLCASSLGQAGTEAFFGQGTRLTVV.

The V call is TRBV5-1, the J call TRBJ2-2; no firm D call. The CDR3 has 14 amino acids. CDR1 SGHRS and CDR2 YFSETQ come from the germline V gene. Trimming shortened V by 0 bases and J by 3 bases, and 6 bases separated the two germline ends. DNA of the CDR3: TGCGCCAGCAGCTTGGGCCAGGACACCGGGGAGCTGTTTTTT. This sequence encodes CASSLGQDTGELFF.